A single sample gave rise to the 10 T cell receptor beta chains below, sequenced in a study of T cell repertoires in cytomegalovirus infection. These receptors have no known antigen. TCRdb redid the calling of the reads with MiXCR, one entry per CDR3 protein. The profile covers around 900,000 distinct CDR3 sequences, with approximately 31% appearing a single time and around an eighth taken by the ten largest. Source: cultured CD8+ T cells from PBMCs, taken from culture after CMV antigen stimulation. The receptor source for this set is a human donor in good health (CMV status not recorded). Some clones in this sample may be carry-over from other donors' samples.

In its sample, this clonotype was seen a few times. V and J are TRBV20-1 and TRBJ2-7; 14 bases map to TRBD2. Per germline, CDR1 DFQATT and CDR2 SNEGSKA (reference sequence). CDR3 length equals 18 residues. V dropped 6 bases and J dropped 4; count of bases not matched to a gene: 17. The CDR3 sequence: CSAVDGYLGLAGDYEQYV. The CDR3 DNA is TGCAGTGCAGTGGATGGCTATTTGGGACTAGCGGGAGATTACGAGCAGTACGTC.

The chain combines TRBV7-4 with TRBJ2-2; D remains unclear. This CDR3 is 12 amino acids long. Germline V CDR1 and CDR2: SGHVT, SQSDAQ. CDR3 nucleotides: TGTGTCCACACCGGAGACACCGGGGAGCTGTTTTTT. Encoded protein: CVHTGDTGELFF.

This sequence joins TRBV5-1 and TRBJ2-5; 9 bases fit TRBD1. Germline CDR1 reads SGHRS; CDR2 reads YFSETQ. The CDR3 spans 13 residues. Losses at the gene ends were 7 bases for V and 4 bases for J; bases not matched to a gene: 5. The CDR3 DNA is TGCGCCAGCGGACAGGGGTTGGGAGAGACCCAGTACTTC. Its translation: CASGQGLGETQYF.

This clonotype was detected only a few times. The rearrangement links TRBV5-6 to TRBJ1-5, with 11 positions matching TRBD1. V dropped 4 bases and J dropped 11; count of bases not matched to a gene: 14. Germline V lookup: CDR1 SGHDT, CDR2 YYEEEE. The CDR3 spans 16 residues. CDR3 DNA sequence: TGTGCCAGCAGCGACGGGACAGGGGGATATATCAGCGCCCAGCATTTT. This gives the protein CASSDGTGGYISAQHF.

The chain has TRBV12-3 or TRBV12-4 and TRBJ1-1; perhaps TRBD1 as D (6 bases). Deletions cut 1 base from V and 4 bases from J, with 19 bases between. The CDR3 length is 17 residues. The chain's CDR3 is CASSLGRGDFAGTEAFF. Here the CDR3 DNA reads TGTGCCAGCAGTTTAGGGAGGGGGGATTTCGCTGGCACTGAAGCTTTCTTT.

Written as DNA, the CDR3 is TGTGCCACCAGCAGAGACCACAGGGGGGGCGAGGAAAAACTGTTTTTT. As protein: CATSRDHRGGEEKLFF. The V and J genes are TRBV15 and TRBJ1-4; TRBD1 agrees at 8 bases. The CDR3 covers 16 residues. The germline V gene has CDR1 LNHNV and CDR2 YYDKDF (reference sequence). V trimming: 0 bases; J trimming: 8 bases; junction bases outside the gene matches: 8.

The chain recombines TRBV4-1 with TRBJ2-1, with 9 positions matching TRBD2. The CDR3 runs to 15 residues. V shed 4 bases and J 6 bases; nucleotides not matched to a gene: 7. Germline lookup yields CDR1 MGHRA and CDR2 YSYEKL. The CDR3 sequence: CASSLTGTSINEQFF. As DNA, the CDR3 is TGCGCCAGCAGCCTTACCGGGACTAGCATCAATGAGCAGTTCTTC.

The gene calls are TRBV27 and TRBJ2-1; 13 bases align to TRBD2. CDR1 is MNHEY and CDR2 is SMNVEV in the germline V gene (reference sequence). Losses at the gene ends were 6 bases for V and 12 bases for J; bases not matched to a gene: 11. This CDR3 is built from 15 residues. The CDR3 sequence is CASRTGLAGAPLQFF. The CDR3 bases are TGTGCCAGCAGAACTGGACTAGCGGGGGCCCCTTTGCAGTTCTTC.

This sequence joins TRBV27 and TRBJ1-3, with D uncertain. Germline lookup yields CDR1 MNHEY and CDR2 SMNVEV (reference sequence). The CDR3 runs 16 residues. V lost 5 bases and J lost 4, with 18 bases in between. CDR3: CASSASGVLYGNTIYF. CDR3 in DNA: TGTGCCAGCAGTGCATCCGGGGTCCTCTACGGAAACACCATATATTTT.

The V call is TRBV29-1, the J call TRBJ1-1; D is unclear. The CDR3 runs 10 residues. The V gene lost 4 bases and the J gene lost 6 bases, with 6 bases spanning the gap. Germline lookup yields CDR1 SQVTM and CDR2 ANQGSEA. CDR3 in amino acids: CSVVSAEAFF. The CDR3 bases are TGCAGCGTTGTGTCAGCTGAAGCTTTCTTT.